This paragraph reports one TCR beta chain. This specimen belongs to a study of control samples from healthy donors and cancer patients. Only in-frame clones appear in the TCRdb table, and some are missing; sequencing was by immunoSEQ multiplex PCR. The sample yields roughly 95,000 clones, 80% to 95% seen once. The germline V gene has CDR1 LNHDA and CDR2 SQIVND (reference sequence). The CDR3 spans 20 residues. Unmatched junction bases numbered 23, after V lost 6 bases and J lost 5 bases. Sequencing was performed on blood. The chain combines TRBV19 with TRBJ1-5; TRBD1 matches at 9 bases. The TCR comes from a human donor in good health. The donor label of this sample is uncertain. The CDR3 DNA reads TGTGCCAGTAGCGACTTACAGGGGGCGCGCCCAAGAAGAGGGGATCAGCCCCAGCATTTT. The encoded protein is CASSDLQGARPRRGDQPQHF.